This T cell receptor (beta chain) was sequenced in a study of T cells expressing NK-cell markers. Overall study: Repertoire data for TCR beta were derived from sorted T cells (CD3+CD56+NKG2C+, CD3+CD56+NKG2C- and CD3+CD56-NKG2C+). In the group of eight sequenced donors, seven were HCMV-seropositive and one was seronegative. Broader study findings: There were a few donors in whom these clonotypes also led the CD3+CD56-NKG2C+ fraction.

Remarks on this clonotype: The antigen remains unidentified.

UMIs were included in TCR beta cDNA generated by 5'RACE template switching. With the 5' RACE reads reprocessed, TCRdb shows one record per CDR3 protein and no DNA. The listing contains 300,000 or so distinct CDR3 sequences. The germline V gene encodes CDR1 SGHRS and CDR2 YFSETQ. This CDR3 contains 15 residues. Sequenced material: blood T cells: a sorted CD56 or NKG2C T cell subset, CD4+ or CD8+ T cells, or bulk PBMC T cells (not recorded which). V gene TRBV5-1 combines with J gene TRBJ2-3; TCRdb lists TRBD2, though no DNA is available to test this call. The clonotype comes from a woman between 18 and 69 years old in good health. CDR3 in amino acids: CASRTLAGGADTQYF.